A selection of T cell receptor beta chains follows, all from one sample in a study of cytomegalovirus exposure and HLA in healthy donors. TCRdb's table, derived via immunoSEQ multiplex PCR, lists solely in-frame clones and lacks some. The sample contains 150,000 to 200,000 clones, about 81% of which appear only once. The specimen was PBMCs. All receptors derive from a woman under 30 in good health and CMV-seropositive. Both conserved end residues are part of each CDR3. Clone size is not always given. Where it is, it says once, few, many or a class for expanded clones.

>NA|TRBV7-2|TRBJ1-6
CASSPGWLGNSPLHF
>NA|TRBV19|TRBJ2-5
CASSSRQETQYF
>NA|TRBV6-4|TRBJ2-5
CASSESGDIETQYF
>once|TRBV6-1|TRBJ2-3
CASSLAGGQDTQYF
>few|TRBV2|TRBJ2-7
CASRTRGELGYEQYF
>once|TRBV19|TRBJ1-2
CASSISDGRTEGYTF
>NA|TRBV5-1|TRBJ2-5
CASSLQGQETQYF
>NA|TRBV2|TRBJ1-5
CASSGWDRGGMYSNQPQHF
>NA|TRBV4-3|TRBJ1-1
CASSQDSRTVNTEAFF
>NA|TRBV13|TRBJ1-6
CASSTRGGYNSPLHF
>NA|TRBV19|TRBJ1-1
CASSMSRYTEAFF
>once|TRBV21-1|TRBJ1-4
CASSTLIQGPGDEKLFF
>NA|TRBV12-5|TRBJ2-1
CASGLARLAYPQKNEQFF
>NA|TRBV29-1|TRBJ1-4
CSVGGTGGRGEKLFF
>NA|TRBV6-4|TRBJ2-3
CASSDADTDTQYF
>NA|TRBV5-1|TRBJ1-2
CASGTGSYVYTF
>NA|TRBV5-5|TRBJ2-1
CASSRSGRGQYNEQFF
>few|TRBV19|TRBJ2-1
CASSGGERGPYNEQFF
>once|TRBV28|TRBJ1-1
CASSIHGGGNTEAFF
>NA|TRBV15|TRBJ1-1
CATTQGGLTEAFF
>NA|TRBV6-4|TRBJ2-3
CASSSSGGADTQYF
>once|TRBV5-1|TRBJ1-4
CASSRTGQGNEKLFF
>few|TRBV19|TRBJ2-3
CASSAPRTGATDTQYF
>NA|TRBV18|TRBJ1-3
CASSRDSSGNTIYF
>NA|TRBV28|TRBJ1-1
CASSPSTGVVNTEAFF
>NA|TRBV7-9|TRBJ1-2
CASSEGETGVLYGYTF
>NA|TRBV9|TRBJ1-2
CASSVATRFSLQGADGYTF
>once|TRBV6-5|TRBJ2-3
CASSYVELSTDTQYF
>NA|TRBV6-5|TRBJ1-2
CASRQTGIGSYTF
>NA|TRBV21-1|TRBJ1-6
CASSVPGQGTNSPLHF
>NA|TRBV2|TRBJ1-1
CASSDLGLNTEAFF
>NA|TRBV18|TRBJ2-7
CASSSQGQGYEQYF
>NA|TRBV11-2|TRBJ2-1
CASSLLLGGSSYNEQFF
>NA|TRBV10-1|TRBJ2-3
CASSGRLLRGVTDTQYF
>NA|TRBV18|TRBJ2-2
CASSPGARTGELFF
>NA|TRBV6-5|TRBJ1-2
CASSITRQLYGYTF
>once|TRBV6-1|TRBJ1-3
CASSEYPGNGNTIYF